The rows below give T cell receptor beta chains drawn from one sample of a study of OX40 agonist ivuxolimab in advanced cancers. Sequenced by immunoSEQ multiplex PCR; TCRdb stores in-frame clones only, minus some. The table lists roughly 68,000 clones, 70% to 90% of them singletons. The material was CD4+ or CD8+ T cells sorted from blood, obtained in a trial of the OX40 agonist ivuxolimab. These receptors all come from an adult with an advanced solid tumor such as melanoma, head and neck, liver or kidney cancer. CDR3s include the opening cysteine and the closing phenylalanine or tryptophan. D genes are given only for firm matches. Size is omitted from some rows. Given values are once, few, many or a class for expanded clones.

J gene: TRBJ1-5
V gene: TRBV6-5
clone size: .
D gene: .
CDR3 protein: CASSYLSGSNQPQHF
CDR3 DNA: TGTGCCAGCAGTTACCTCTCCGGGAGCAATCAGCCCCAGCATTTT

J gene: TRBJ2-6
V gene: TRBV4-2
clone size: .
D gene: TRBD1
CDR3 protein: CASSQEPDRGLYSGANVLTF
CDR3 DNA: TGTGCCAGCAGCCAAGAGCCGGACAGGGGGCTATACTCTGGGGCCAACGTCCTGACTTTC

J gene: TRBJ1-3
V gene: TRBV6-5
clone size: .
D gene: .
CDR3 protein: CASSNLVSSGNTIYF
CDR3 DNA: TGTGCCAGCAGTAACCTCGTGAGCTCTGGAAACACCATATATTTT

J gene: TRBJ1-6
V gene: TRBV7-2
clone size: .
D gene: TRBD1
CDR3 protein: CASSARDSNSPLHF
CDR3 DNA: TGTGCCAGCAGCGCCCGGGACAGCAATTCACCCCTCCACTTT

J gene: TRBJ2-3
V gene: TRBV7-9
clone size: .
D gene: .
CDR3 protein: CASSSRLSTDTQYF
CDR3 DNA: TGTGCCAGCAGCTCCCGACTGAGCACAGATACGCAGTATTTT

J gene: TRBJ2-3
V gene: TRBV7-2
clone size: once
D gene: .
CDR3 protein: CASRETQSTDTQYF
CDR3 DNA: TGTGCCAGCCGAGAGACTCAAAGCACAGATACGCAGTATTTT

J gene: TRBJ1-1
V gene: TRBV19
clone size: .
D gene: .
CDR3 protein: CASSFVNTEAFF
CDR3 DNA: TGTGCCAGTAGTTTCGTGAACACTGAAGCTTTCTTT

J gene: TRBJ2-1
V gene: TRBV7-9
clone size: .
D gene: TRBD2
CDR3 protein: CASSATSGGAEQFF
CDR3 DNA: TGTGCCAGCAGCGCGACTAGCGGGGGGGCTGAGCAGTTCTTC

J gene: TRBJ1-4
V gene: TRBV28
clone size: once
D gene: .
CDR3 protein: CASSSSDRTNEKLFF
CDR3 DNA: TGTGCCAGCAGTTCCTCGGACAGAACGAATGAAAAACTGTTTTTT

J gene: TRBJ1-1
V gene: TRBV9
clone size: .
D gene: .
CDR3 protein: CASSVGFYTEAFF
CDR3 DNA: TGTGCCAGCAGCGTAGGATTTTACACTGAAGCTTTCTTT

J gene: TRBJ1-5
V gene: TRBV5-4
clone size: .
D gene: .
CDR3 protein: CASSLKGVDQPQHF
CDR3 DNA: TGTGCCAGCAGCCTAAAGGGGGTGGATCAGCCCCAGCATTTT

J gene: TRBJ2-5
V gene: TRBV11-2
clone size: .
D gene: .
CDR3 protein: CASSSPTQYF
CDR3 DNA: TGTGCCAGCAGCTCACCAACCCAGTACTTC

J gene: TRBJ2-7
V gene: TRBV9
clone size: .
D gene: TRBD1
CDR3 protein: CASSGDRGRTSSYEQYF
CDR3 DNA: TGTGCCAGCAGCGGGGACAGGGGGCGAACAAGCTCCTACGAGCAGTACTTC

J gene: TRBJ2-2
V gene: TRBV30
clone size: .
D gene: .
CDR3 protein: CAWSVLGGADTGELFF
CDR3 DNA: TGTGCCTGGAGTGTACTTGGGGGCGCGGACACCGGGGAGCTGTTTTTT

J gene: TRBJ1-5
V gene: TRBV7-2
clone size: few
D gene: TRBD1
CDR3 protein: CASSLEAGGVQPQHF
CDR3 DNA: TGTGCCAGCAGCTTAGAGGCAGGGGGCGTTCAGCCCCAGCATTTT

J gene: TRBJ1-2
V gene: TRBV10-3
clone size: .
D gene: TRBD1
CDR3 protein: CATTGQGNYGYTF
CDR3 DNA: TGTGCCACCACGGGACAGGGGAACTATGGCTACACCTTC

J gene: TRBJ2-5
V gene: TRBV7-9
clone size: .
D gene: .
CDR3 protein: CASSSGGEETQYF
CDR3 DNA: TGTGCCAGCAGCTCCGGGGGTGAAGAGACCCAGTACTTC

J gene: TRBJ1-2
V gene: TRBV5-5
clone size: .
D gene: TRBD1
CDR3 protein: CASRAGTGGQYGYTF
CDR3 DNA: TGTGCCAGCAGGGCCGGGACAGGGGGCCAATATGGCTACACCTTC

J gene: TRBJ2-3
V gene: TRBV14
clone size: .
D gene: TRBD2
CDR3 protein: CASSQEVKAGGPPTDTQYF
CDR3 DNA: TGTGCCAGCAGCCAAGAGGTTAAGGCGGGGGGCCCCCCTACAGATACGCAGTATTTT

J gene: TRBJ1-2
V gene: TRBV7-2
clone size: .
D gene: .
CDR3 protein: CASTPVGFGVDGYTF
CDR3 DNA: TGTGCCAGCACCCCCGTGGGGTTTGGGGTGGATGGCTACACCTTC

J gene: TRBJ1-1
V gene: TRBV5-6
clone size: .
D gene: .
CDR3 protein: CASSFRSSGNTEAFF
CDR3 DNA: TGTGCCAGCAGCTTCCGCTCCAGCGGAAACACTGAAGCTTTCTTT

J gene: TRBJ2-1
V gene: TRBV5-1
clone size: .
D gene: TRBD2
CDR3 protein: CASSLESGGGNEQFF
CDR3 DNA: TGCGCCAGCAGCTTGGAAAGCGGGGGGGGCAATGAGCAGTTCTTC

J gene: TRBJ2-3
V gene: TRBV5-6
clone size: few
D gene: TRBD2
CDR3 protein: CASNSGASTQYF
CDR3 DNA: TGTGCCAGCAATAGCGGGGCTTCTACGCAGTATTTT